Following are 27 T cell receptor beta chains from one sample sequenced in a study of CD8 T cells in ankylosing spondylitis. TCRdb itself ran the 5' RACE reads through MiXCR, one entry per CDR3 protein. The repertoire consists of a few hundred thousand distinct CDR3 sequences, with more than 9% occurring once and the leading ten covering approximately 20%. The sample taken for sequencing was blood, either unsorted or a sorted T cell fraction (not recorded which). These receptors originate from a male donor with ankylosing spondylitis or in good health (not recorded which).

This rearrangement joins TRBV5-1 to TRBJ2-1; D tentatively fits TRBD1 or TRBD2 (5 bases each). The CDR3 runs 12 residues. CDR1 is SGHRS and CDR2 is YFSETQ in the germline V gene. V was trimmed by 1 base and J by 15 bases, leaving 14 bases between them. The CDR3 DNA reads as TGCGCCAGCAGCTTGAACGGGGCCCCAAGGTTCTTC. Its protein product is CASSLNGAPRFF.

This sequence joins TRBV11-2 and TRBJ2-3; tentatively, D is TRBD1 or TRBD2 (6 bases each). Germline V lookup: CDR1 SGHAT, CDR2 FQNNGV. The CDR3 is 18 residues long. Deletions cut 2 bases from V and 2 bases from J, with 20 bases between. CDR3 protein: CASSLRPGADYNTDTQYF. The CDR3 DNA is TGTGCCAGCAGCTTACGTCCAGGGGCGGACTACAACACAGATACGCAGTATTTT.

This clonotype was seen many times. The rearrangement joins TRBV24-1 to TRBJ1-2, with D tentatively TRBD1 (5 bases). Per the germline V gene, CDR1 is KGHDR and CDR2 is SFDVKD. Trimming removed 7 bases from V and 2 bases from J, with 16 bases in between. The CDR3 runs 15 residues. CDR3 bases: TGTGCCACCAGGGGCGGGGCAGGGCGAAACTATGGCTACACCTTC. This translates into CATRGGAGRNYGYTF.

This clonotype was found a few times. This rearrangement joins TRBV11-2 to TRBJ2-4; 14 bases line up with TRBD2. The CDR3 spans 19 residues. Trimming removed 5 bases from V and 0 bases from J; junction bases left unmatched: 9. Germline loops: CDR1 SGHAT, CDR2 FQNNGV. CDR3 loop: CASSQPGLAGELAKNIQYF. DNA of the CDR3: TGTGCCAGCAGCCAACCGGGACTAGCGGGGGAACTAGCCAAAAACATTCAGTACTTC.

In the case of this clonotype: A much more abundant neighbour one base away suggests this may be a read error. No conserved phenylalanine or tryptophan is present at the end of the CDR3, so a read error is the likely explanation. The chain has TRBV5-1 and TRBJ2-1; D may be TRBD1 (5 bases). The CDR3 contains 13 residues. Germline CDR1 SGHRS, CDR2 YFSETQ. V was trimmed by 5 bases and J by 9 bases, leaving 15 bases between them. CDR3 DNA: TGCGCCAGCAGGCTCTCGGACACCTTTGAGCAGTTCTTG. Amino acids: CASRLSDTFEQFL.

This clonotype was recorded many times. V gene TRBV7-2 combines with J gene TRBJ2-2; unclear D gene. The germline gives CDR1 SGHTA, CDR2 FQGNSA. CDR3 size: 13 residues. Trimming removed 5 bases at V and 6 bases at J, with 10 bases between. This chain's CDR3 is CASSRTGPGELFF. DNA for the CDR3: TGTGCCAGCAGCAGGACCGGACCCGGGGAGCTGTTTTTT.

This clonotype came up many times. The junction departs from the called germline gene at one end, perhaps through a read error. The chain combines TRBV5-1 with TRBJ2-3; possibly TRBD2 for D (6 bases). Germline loops: CDR1 SGHRS, CDR2 YFSETQ. The CDR3 sequence is 15 residues long. The CDR3 sequence is CASSLVGGNTDTQYF. The CDR3 nucleotides read TGTGCCAGCAGCTTGGTAGGCGGGAACACAGATACGCAGTATTTT.

In its sample, this clonotype was seen a few times. The rearrangement joins TRBV20-1 to TRBJ1-2; possible D gene TRBD1, 5 bases. Germline lookup yields CDR1 DFQATT and CDR2 SNEGSKA (reference sequence). The CDR3 extends over 11 amino acids. The CDR3 loop is CSRQLLYGYTF. The CDR3, as DNA: TGCAGCCGACAGCTTCTCTATGGCTACACCTTC.

This clonotype was seen at least ten times. V and J are TRBV3-1 and TRBJ2-3, with D unresolved. The CDR3 is made up of 12 amino acids. The V end lost 2 bases, the J end lost 4 bases, and 4 bases lay between the germline ends. Germline assignment: CDR1 LGHDT and CDR2 YNNKEL (reference sequence). The CDR3 DNA follows: TGTGCCAGCAGCCAAAGCGCAGATACGCAGTATTTT. It encodes CASSQSADTQYF.

There are many counts of this clonotype. DNA for the CDR3: TGCGCCAGCAGCTTGGACGGCGGGAATTCACCCCTCCACTTT. It yields the protein CASSLDGGNSPLHF. The chain employs TRBV5-1 and TRBJ1-6; D is unresolved. The CDR3 is made up of 14 amino acids. V gave up 0 bases and J gave up 7 bases, with 8 bases separating them. The germline V gene encodes CDR1 SGHRS and CDR2 YFSETQ.

This clonotype was seen only a few times. The chain combines TRBV13 with TRBJ2-3; TRBD2 is a possible D gene (7 bases). V lost 5 bases, J lost 4 bases, and 13 bases lay in between. The CDR3 runs 14 residues. Per the germline V gene, CDR1 is PRHDT and CDR2 is FYEKMQ (reference sequence). For the CDR3, the DNA is TGTGCCAGCAGCCCGCGCGGGGGCCCAGATACGCAGTATTTT. It yields the protein CASSPRGGPDTQYF.

This clonotype was seen more than once but under ten times. The chain joins TRBV7-9 to TRBJ2-1; D is undetermined. Deletions cut 4 bases from V and 9 bases from J, with 13 bases between. In germline, CDR1 is SEHNR, CDR2 FQNEAQ (reference sequence). This CDR3 is 13 amino acids long. CDR3 protein: CASSYPYSGEQFF. The CDR3 region has the DNA TGTGCCAGCAGCTACCCCTATTCGGGTGAGCAGTTCTTC.

This clonotype was observed many times. This chain uses TRBV15 with TRBJ2-2, with 12 bases fitting TRBD1. Germline trimming cut 0 bases from V and 4 bases from J; bases unmatched to any gene: 9. The CDR3 has 19 residues. Germline CDR1 LNHNV, CDR2 YYDKDF (reference sequence). The CDR3 spells CATSRDILGQGASTGELFF. DNA for the CDR3: TGTGCCACCAGCAGAGATATTCTGGGACAGGGGGCATCCACCGGGGAGCTGTTTTTT.

In its sample, this clonotype was seen many times. This chain uses TRBV28 with TRBJ1-1; possibly TRBD1 for D (5 bases). Germline V gene data show CDR1 as MDHEN and CDR2 as SYDVKM. Between the trimmed V and J ends, which lost 4 bases and 5 bases, there was a span of 14 bases. The CDR3 has 14 amino acids. The CDR3 sequence: CASSWGTRGTEAFF. DNA for the CDR3: TGTGCCAGCAGTTGGGGGACCCGGGGTACTGAAGCTTTCTTT. Filled out from reference TRBV28 and TRBJ1-1, the complete variable domain reads DVKVTQSSRYLVKRTGEKVFLECVQDMDHENMFWYRQDPGLGLRLIYFSYDVKMKEKGDIPEGYSVSREKKERFSLILESASTNQTSMYLCASSWGTRGTEAFFGQGTRLTVV.

This clonotype was seen many times. The genes are TRBV27 and TRBJ1-5; D might be TRBD1 (6 bases). V lost 5 bases to trimming and J lost 0 bases, with 20 bases between them. This CDR3 contains 18 residues. Germline CDR1 MNHEY, CDR2 SMNVEV (reference sequence). The CDR3 DNA sequence: TGTGCCAGCAGTCCGTACCGGGACACCATTAGTAGCAATCAGCCCCAGCATTTT. Protein: CASSPYRDTISSNQPQHF.

This clonotype has ten or more counts. This chain uses TRBV7-3 with TRBJ2-3; 7 bases match TRBD2. The trim removed 1 base at V and 4 bases at J, leaving 8 bases unmatched. Germline lookup yields CDR1 SGHTA and CDR2 FQGTGA. This CDR3 has 16 amino acids. CDR3: CASSLMGAGSADTQYF. The CDR3 DNA reads as TGTGCCAGCAGCTTAATGGGAGCGGGGTCCGCAGATACGCAGTATTTT.

This clonotype came up many times. The rearrangement uses TRBV5-1 and TRBJ1-2; D remains ambiguous. Germline V gene sequence: CDR1 SGHRS, CDR2 YFSETQ. Trimming took off 2 bases at V and 4 bases at J, with 12 bases between the two ends. The CDR3 extends over 14 amino acids. Written as DNA, the CDR3 is TGCGCCAGCAGCTTAGGGCAGGACTCCTATGGCTACACCTTC. The encoded protein is CASSLGQDSYGYTF.

The CDR3 region is CASSDFILRVQTQYF. CDR3 DNA: TGTGCCAGCAGTGATTTCATTCTCCGGGTGCAGACCCAGTACTTC. The gene calls are TRBV2 and TRBJ2-5; D gene ambiguous. V was cut by 3 bases and J by 6 bases, with 17 bases left in between. From germline, CDR1 is SNHLY and CDR2 FYNNEI. This CDR3 is 15 amino acids long.

V is TRBV5-5 and J is TRBJ1-1; D remains ambiguous. The CDR3 consists of 13 residues. The V gene's germline CDR1 is SGHKS and CDR2 YYEKEE (reference sequence). V lost 2 bases, J lost 3 bases, and 8 bases lay in between. CDR3 bases: TGTGCCAGCAGCTTTAGTTTAGACACTGAAGCTTTCTTT. Protein sequence: CASSFSLDTEAFF.

In this sample, this clonotype turned up many times. The rearrangement uses TRBV7-2 and TRBJ2-5, with 10 bases fitting TRBD2. Unmatched junction bases numbered 12, after V lost 3 bases and J lost 2 bases. The CDR3 runs 18 residues. CDR1 SGHTA and CDR2 FQGNSA come from the germline V gene. As DNA, the CDR3 is TGTGCCAGCAGCTTCCAACTATTCACTAGCGGGGTACAAGAGACCCAGTACTTC. Residues: CASSFQLFTSGVQETQYF.

The gene calls are TRBV20-1 and TRBJ2-5; 12 nucleotides agree with TRBD2. The CDR3 extends over 15 amino acids. The V and J ends lost 5 bases and 2 bases, in that order; junction bases with no gene match: 6. CDR1 DFQATT and CDR2 SNEGSKA come from the germline V gene (reference sequence). CDR3 residues: CSALLAGGPQETQYF. CDR3 bases: TGCAGTGCTTTACTAGCGGGGGGCCCTCAAGAGACCCAGTACTTC.

In its sample, this clonotype was seen a few times. The chain joins TRBV7-3 to TRBJ2-5; the match to TRBD1 covers 7 bases. V lost 3 bases, J lost 3 bases, and 7 bases stayed unmatched. The CDR3 runs to 15 residues. Looked up from germline, CDR1 is SGHTA and CDR2 is FQGTGA. The CDR3 DNA is TGTGCCAGCAGCTTCTTAGGGGGCTCGGAAGAGACCCAGTACTTC. This encodes CASSFLGGSEETQYF.

This clonotype was seen many times. The V gene is TRBV7-3, the J gene TRBJ2-3; 10 nucleotides agree with TRBD2. Germline CDR1 and CDR2: SGHTA and FQGTGA. The CDR3 is 15 amino acids. V lost 4 bases to trimming and J lost 3 bases; unmatched junction nucleotides: 4. The CDR3 region is CASSSWTSGTDTQYF. CDR3 nucleotide sequence: TGTGCCAGCAGCTCCTGGACTAGCGGAACAGATACGCAGTATTTT. The variable domain in full, with the rest retrieved from reference TRBV7-3 and TRBJ2-3, is GAGVSQTPSNKVTEKGKYVELRCDPISGHTALYWYRQSLGQGPEFLIYFQGTGAADDSGLPNDRFFAVRPEGSVSTLKIQRTERGDSAVYLCASSSWTSGTDTQYFGPGTRLTVL.

Ten or more counts support this clonotype. The chain carries TRBV20-1 and TRBJ2-1; 10 positions agree with TRBD2. Germline V gene sequence: CDR1 DFQATT, CDR2 SNEGSKA (reference sequence). V was clipped by 3 bases and J by 5 bases; unmatched bases: 10. The CDR3 is made up of 16 amino acids. The CDR3 DNA reads as TGCAGTGCTAGGGAAGCTACTAGCGGGACGGACAATGAGCAGTTCTTC. Protein sequence: CSAREATSGTDNEQFF.

J is TRBJ2-1 and V is TRBV6-1; 8 nucleotides line up with TRBD2. The CDR3 has 17 residues. CDR1 is MNHNS and CDR2 is SASEGT in the germline V gene. The V gene end was trimmed by 8 bases and the J gene end by 0 bases; junction bases not matched to a gene: 12. CDR3 bases: TGTGCCAGCTGGGACGGAGCGGGGGCGCGCTCCTACAATGAGCAGTTCTTC. It translates to CASWDGAGARSYNEQFF.

At least ten counts were recorded for this clonotype. CDR3 residues: CASSESGTAGYTF. CDR3 nucleotide sequence: TGTGCCAGCAGTGAATCCGGGACAGCTGGCTACACCTTC. J is TRBJ1-2 and V is TRBV25-1; 7 bases are a match to TRBD1. In germline, CDR1 is MGHDK, CDR2 SYGVNS. This CDR3 has 13 residues. V trimming: 1 base; J trimming: 7 bases; junction bases outside the gene matches: 3.

This clonotype was seen many times. The DNA of the CDR3 is TGTGCCAGCAGCCAAGATCTTGTCAGAACCTACGAGCAGTACTTC. It codes for CASSQDLVRTYEQYF. The chain links TRBV14 to TRBJ2-7; D remains ambiguous. The CDR3 has 15 amino acids. V was shortened by 0 bases and J by 2 bases, with 11 bases between the two germline ends. Germline CDR1 reads SGHDN; CDR2 reads FVKESK. Full variable domain (missing parts from reference TRBV14 and TRBJ2-7): EAGVTQFPSHSVIEKGQTVTLRCDPISGHDNLYWYRRVMGKEIKFLLHFVKESKQDESGMPNNRFLAERTGGTYSTLKVQPAELEDSGVYFCASSQDLVRTYEQYFGPGTRLTVT.